The sequence of this T cell receptor (beta chain) was determined in a study of blood T cell repertoires in COVID-19. Germline CDR1 reads GTSNPN; CDR2 reads SVGIG (reference sequence). The trim removed 4 bases at V and 0 bases at J, leaving 18 bases unmatched. The CDR3 has 20 residues. This table comes from immunoSEQ multiplex PCR, and its TCRdb copy is limited to in-frame clones, with some not included. The profile shows about 240,000 clones, around 89% of them singletons. The clonotype was recovered from a man aged 40-49 years who had recovered from COVID-19. This sequence joins TRBV30 and TRBJ1-1; 12 positions agree with TRBD1. Sequences were obtained from PBMCs or T cells enriched from blood (not recorded which). The CDR3 sequence is CAWTLKLSGTGGFLNTEAFF. DNA of the CDR3: TGTGCCTGGACCCTGAAATTATCCGGGACAGGGGGCTTTCTGAACACTGAAGCTTTCTTT.